This TCR beta chain was documented in a study of blood T cell repertoires in COVID-19. V dropped 4 bases and J dropped 1; count of bases not matched to a gene: 1. Germline V CDR1 and CDR2: MNHEY, SMNVEV (reference sequence). The CDR3 contains 14 residues. TCRdb keeps only in-frame clones here, not all; method: immunoSEQ multiplex PCR. The sample comprises about 180,000 clones, roughly 82% of which are singletons, and 7.5% to 10% rests with the top ten. The rearrangement uses TRBV27 and TRBJ1-1, with 9 bases identical to TRBD1. This clonotype was obtained from a woman between 25 and 40 years old who had recovered from COVID-19. The sample was PBMCs or T cells enriched from blood (not recorded which). The CDR3 here is CASSSGQGNTEAFF. CDR3 nucleotides: TGTGCCAGCAGTTCGGGACAGGGGAACACTGAAGCTTTCTTT.